This T cell receptor (beta chain) derives from a study of blood T cell repertoires in COVID-19. Study-level background: COVID-19 samples, acute and convalescent, were from the United States, Italy and Spain. Sample material is recorded as cDNA or gDNA derived from T cells, B-cell-depleted T cells, or PBMCs.

V lost 5 bases, J lost 1 base, and 4 bases stayed unmatched. This CDR3 is 14 amino acids long. The germline V gene encodes CDR1 SEHNR and CDR2 FQNEAQ (reference sequence). Original data processing: The assay estimated nucleated cells by amplifying reference gene primers. Produced via immunoSEQ multiplex PCR; TCRdb's table is partial and in-frame only. V, J and clone size were drawn from that table, and D and trimming were deduced from the DNA. Among roughly 100,000 clones listed, about 80% were seen once. The V gene is TRBV7-9, the J gene TRBJ2-5, with TRBD2 identical over 7 bases. This TCR derives from a human donor in a cohort sampled during active or convalescent COVID-19. The sequenced material came from peripheral blood. CDR3 nucleotide sequence: TGTGCCAGCAGCCGACTAGCCGGCCAAGAGACCCAGTACTTC. Encoded protein: CASSRLAGQETQYF.